This TCR beta chain stems from a study of vaccination effects on CD4 cells after COVID-19. Under the ViraFEST assay, PBMC were stimulated with viral peptide pools so that antigen-specific CD4+ T cells expanded. Sequencing was performed afterwards. With 10 to 11 days of culture completed, CD4+ T cells were isolated. Two-dose BNT162b2 or mRNA-1273 vaccination was given to participants. Having tested negative for nucleocapsid antibodies, the vaccine recipients showed no prior SARS-CoV-2 infection. Trimming cost V 0 bases and J 2 bases, with 11 bases left between them. The germline gives CDR1 LGHNA, CDR2 YSLEER. The CDR3 is 16 residues long. With respect to this clone: The antigen is not known.

Sequencing was performed with immunoSEQ multiplex PCR; in TCRdb, only in-frame clones are kept and a portion is missing. The sample has some 15,000 clones, roughly three quarters seen once. The sequence was collected from a human donor who received a COVID-19 vaccine. Specimen: CD4+ T cells from PBMCs cultured with HCoV-NL63 spike peptides, collected after COVID-19 vaccination. The chain is built from TRBV4-3 and TRBJ1-5; the D gene is possibly TRBD1 (5 bases). CDR3 amino acids: CASSQDLRGGNQPQHF. DNA for the CDR3: TGCGCCAGCAGCCAAGATCTTCGAGGGGGCAATCAGCCCCAGCATTTT.